The 12 T cell receptor beta chains below all came from one sample that was sequenced in a study of T-cell memory formation after mild COVID-19. TCRdb reprocessed the 5' RACE reads via MiXCR and lists one record per CDR3 protein. The data contain hundreds of thousands of distinct CDR3 sequences, about a fifth of them singletons. Sequencing was carried out using PBMCs or a T cell subset sorted from them (not recorded which). Receptors originate from an adult woman who had mild COVID-19 (a few samples of this study predate the infection). Cell type and time point are not known.

The J gene is TRBJ2-5, the V gene TRBV11-2, with TRBD2 identical over 7 bases. Germline loops: CDR1 SGHAT, CDR2 FQNNGV. V dropped 5 bases and J dropped 0; count of bases not matched to a gene: 6. This CDR3 is built from 15 residues. In DNA form, the CDR3 reads TGTGCCAGCAGCGCGTTACTAGCGAACCAAGAGACCCAGTACTTC. This translates into CASSALLANQETQYF.

The chain has TRBV5-1 and TRBJ1-5; 12 bases align to TRBD1. CDR1 and CDR2 from the germline V gene are SGHRS and YFSETQ. The CDR3 spans 17 residues. V trimming: 2 bases; J trimming: 1 base; junction bases outside the gene matches: 4. CDR3 in amino acids: CASSLGTGGGSNQPQHF. The CDR3 nucleotides read TGCGCCAGCAGCTTAGGGACAGGGGGCGGGAGCAATCAGCCCCAGCATTTT.

This clonotype was counted between two and nine times. The CDR3 DNA is TGTGCCAGTAGTACCCCCGTGGGAAGGTACACTGAAGCTTTCTTT. This codes for CASSTPVGRYTEAFF. This chain joins TRBV19 and TRBJ1-1; the D is unclear. The CDR3 totals 15 residues. V lost 4 bases and J lost 3, with 15 bases in between. Germline loops: CDR1 LNHDA, CDR2 SQIVND (reference sequence). The full variable domain, in which reference TRBV19 and TRBJ1-1 provide the parts outside the CDR3, is DGGITQSPKYLFRKEGQNVTLSCEQNLNHDAMYWYRQDPGQGLRLIYYSQIVNDFQKGDIAEGYSVSREKKESFPLTVTSAQKNPTAFYLCASSTPVGRYTEAFFGQGTRLTVV.

This clonotype was recorded a few times. The chain links TRBV9 to TRBJ2-7, with unresolved D. The V gene's germline CDR1 is SGDLS and CDR2 YYNGEE. CDR3 length equals 13 residues. Trimming removed 4 bases at V and 3 bases at J, with 11 bases between. This CDR3 is CASSPSHYYEQYF. The CDR3 DNA reads as TGTGCCAGCAGCCCTTCTCACTACTACGAGCAGTACTTC.

The sample holds a few counts of this clonotype. The V and J genes are TRBV6-1 and TRBJ2-3; 7 bases map to TRBD2. The germline V gene has CDR1 MNHNS and CDR2 SASEGT. This CDR3 is built from 15 residues. J was trimmed by 5 bases and V by 3 bases; bases with no gene match: 8. The CDR3 spells CASSESWGGKDTQYF. CDR3 nucleotides: TGTGCCAGCAGTGAGTCTTGGGGGGGAAAAGATACGCAGTATTTT.

The chain recombines TRBV9 with TRBJ2-6; tentative D call: TRBD2 (7 bases). Per germline, CDR1 SGDLS and CDR2 YYNGEE. Between the trimmed V and J ends, which lost 1 base and 0 bases, there was a span of 14 bases. CDR3 length: 18 amino acids. In DNA, the CDR3 is TGTGCCAGCAGCGTAATGGCGGGGGCCTCCTCTGGGGCCAACGTCCTGACTTTC. This encodes CASSVMAGASSGANVLTF.

The V gene is TRBV4-2, the J gene TRBJ1-1; D call uncertain. Germline assignment: CDR1 LGHNA and CDR2 YNFKEQ. V gave up 3 bases and J gave up 0 bases, with 8 bases separating them. The CDR3 runs 14 residues. Written as DNA, the CDR3 is TGTGCCAGCAGCCAGATAGACATGAACACTGAAGCTTTCTTT. It codes for CASSQIDMNTEAFF.

This clonotype has just a few counts. This chain joins TRBV15 and TRBJ2-7; D possibly corresponds to TRBD1 (5 bases). The CDR3 runs 15 residues. Trimming stripped 1 base from V and 2 bases from J, with 12 bases between. Germline values: CDR1 LNHNV, CDR2 YYDKDF (reference sequence). CDR3 sequence (DNA): TGTGCCACCAGCAGAGGACTCGACAGCGCCTACGAGCAGTACTTC. It is translated as CATSRGLDSAYEQYF.

The chain employs TRBV6-5 and TRBJ1-1, with D uncertain. Between the trimmed V and J ends, which lost 6 bases and 3 bases, there was a span of 11 bases. The germline V gene encodes CDR1 MNHEY and CDR2 SVGAGI. CDR3 length equals 13 residues. CDR3 sequence (DNA): TGTGCCAGCAGGAAGACCTCGTACACTGAAGCTTTCTTT. Its translation is CASRKTSYTEAFF.

This clonotype was found a few times. The rearrangement links TRBV24-1 to TRBJ2-1, with 7 bases fitting TRBD2. The CDR3 covers 15 residues. Germline values: CDR1 KGHDR, CDR2 SFDVKD. J was trimmed by 1 base and V by 6 bases; bases with no gene match: 5. The CDR3 bases are TGTGCCACCAGTAAAGCGGGGTCGTCCTACAATGAGCAGTTCTTC. It is translated as CATSKAGSSYNEQFF.

Worth noting for this clonotype: At one boundary the junction diverges from the germline segment, which might be a read error. The gene calls are TRBV7-9 and TRBJ1-5, with a possible D match to TRBD1 (6 bases). The CDR3 covers 16 residues. CDR1 is SEHNR, CDR2 FQNEAQ, per germline (reference sequence). CDR3 residues: CPSSLVGHDFNQPQHF. For the CDR3, the DNA is TGTCCCAGCAGCTTAGTGGGACACGACTTCAATCAGCCCCAGCATTTT.

The chain is built from TRBV2 and TRBJ1-2; D unclear. Germline CDR1 and CDR2: SNHLY and FYNNEI. This CDR3 is built from 13 residues. Between the trimmed V and J ends, which lost 5 bases and 2 bases, there was a span of 9 bases. CDR3 coding DNA: TGTGCCAGCAGTCCCCCATTGAACTATGGCTACACCTTC. As protein: CASSPPLNYGYTF.